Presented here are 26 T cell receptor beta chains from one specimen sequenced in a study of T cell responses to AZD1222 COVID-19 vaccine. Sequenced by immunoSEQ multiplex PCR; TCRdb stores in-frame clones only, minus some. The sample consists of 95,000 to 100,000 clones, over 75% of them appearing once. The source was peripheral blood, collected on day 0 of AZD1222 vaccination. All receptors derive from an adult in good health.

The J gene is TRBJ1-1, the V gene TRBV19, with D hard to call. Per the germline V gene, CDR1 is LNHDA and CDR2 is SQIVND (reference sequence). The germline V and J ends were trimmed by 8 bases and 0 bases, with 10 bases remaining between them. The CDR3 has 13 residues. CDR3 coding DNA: TGTGCCAGTTGTGAGTCCATGAACACTGAAGCTTTCTTT. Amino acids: CASCESMNTEAFF. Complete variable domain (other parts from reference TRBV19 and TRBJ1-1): DGGITQSPKYLFRKEGQNVTLSCEQNLNHDAMYWYRQDPGQGLRLIYYSQIVNDFQKGDIAEGYSVSREKKESFPLTVTSAQKNPTAFYLCASCESMNTEAFFGQGTRLTVV.

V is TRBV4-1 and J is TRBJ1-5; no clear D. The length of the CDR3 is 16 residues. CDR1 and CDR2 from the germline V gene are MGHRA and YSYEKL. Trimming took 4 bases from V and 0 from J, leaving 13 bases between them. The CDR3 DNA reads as TGCGCCAGCAGCCGAACAAGCGCAGATAGCAATCAGCCCCAGCATTTT. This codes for CASSRTSADSNQPQHF.

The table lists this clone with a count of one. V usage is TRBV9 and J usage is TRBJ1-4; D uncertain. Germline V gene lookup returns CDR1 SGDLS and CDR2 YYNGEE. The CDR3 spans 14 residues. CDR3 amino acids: CLGSQEANGEKLFF. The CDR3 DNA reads TGTTTGGGCTCCCAGGAGGCGAACGGCGAAAAACTGTTTTTT.

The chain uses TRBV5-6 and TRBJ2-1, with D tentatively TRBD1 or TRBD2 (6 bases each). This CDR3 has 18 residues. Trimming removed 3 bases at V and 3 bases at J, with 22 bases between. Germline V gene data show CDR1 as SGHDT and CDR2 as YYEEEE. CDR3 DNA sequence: TGTGCCAGCAGCTCGATACTATCCGAGGGGGGTGTCTACAATGAGCAGTTCTTC. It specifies CASSSILSEGGVYNEQFF.

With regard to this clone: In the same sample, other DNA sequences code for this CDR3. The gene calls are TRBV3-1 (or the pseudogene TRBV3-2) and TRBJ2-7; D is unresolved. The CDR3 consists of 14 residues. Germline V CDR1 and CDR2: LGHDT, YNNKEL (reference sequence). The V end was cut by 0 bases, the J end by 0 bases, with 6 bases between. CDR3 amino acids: CASSQDAFSYEQYF. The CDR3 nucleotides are TGTGCCAGCAGCCAAGACGCATTCTCCTACGAGCAGTACTTC.

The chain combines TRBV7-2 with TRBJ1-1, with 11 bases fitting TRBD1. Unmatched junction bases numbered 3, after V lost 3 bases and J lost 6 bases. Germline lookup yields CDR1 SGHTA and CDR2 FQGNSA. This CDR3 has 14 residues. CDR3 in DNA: TGTGCCAGCAGCTTCCCGGGACAGGGGGCTGAAGCTTTCTTT. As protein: CASSFPGQGAEAFF.

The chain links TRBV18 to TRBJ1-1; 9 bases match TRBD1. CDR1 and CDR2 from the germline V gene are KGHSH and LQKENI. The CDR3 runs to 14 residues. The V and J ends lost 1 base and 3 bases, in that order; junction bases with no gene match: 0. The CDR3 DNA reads TGTGCCAGCTCACCACGGACAGGGGACACTGAAGCTTTCTTT. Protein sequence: CASSPRTGDTEAFF.

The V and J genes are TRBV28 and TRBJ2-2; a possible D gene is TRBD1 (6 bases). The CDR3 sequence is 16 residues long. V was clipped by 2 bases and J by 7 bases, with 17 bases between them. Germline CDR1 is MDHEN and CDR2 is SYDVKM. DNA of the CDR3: TGTGCCAGCAGTTTACGGCAGGGGTCGGTTAGCGGGGAGCTGTTTTTT. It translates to CASSLRQGSVSGELFF.

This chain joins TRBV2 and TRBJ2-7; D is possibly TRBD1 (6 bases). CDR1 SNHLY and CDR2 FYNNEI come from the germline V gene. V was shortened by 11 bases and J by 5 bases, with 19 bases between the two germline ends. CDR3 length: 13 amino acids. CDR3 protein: CAVTSGQKNEQYF. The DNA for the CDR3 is TGTGCCGTAACGTCGGGACAAAAGAACGAGCAGTACTTC.

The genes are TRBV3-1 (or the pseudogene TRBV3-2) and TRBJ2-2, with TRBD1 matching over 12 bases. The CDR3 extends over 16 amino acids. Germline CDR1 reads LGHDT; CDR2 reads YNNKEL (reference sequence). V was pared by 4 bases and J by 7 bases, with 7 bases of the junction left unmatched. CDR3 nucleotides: TGTGCCAGCAGCCCGACCGGGACAGGGGGCAACGGGGAGCTGTTTTTT. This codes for CASSPTGTGGNGELFF.

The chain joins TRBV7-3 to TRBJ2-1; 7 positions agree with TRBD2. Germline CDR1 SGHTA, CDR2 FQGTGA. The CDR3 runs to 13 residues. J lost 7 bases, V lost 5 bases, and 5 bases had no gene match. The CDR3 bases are TGTGCCAGCAGCCCCTCGGGGGGTAATGAGCAGTTCTTC. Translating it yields CASSPSGGNEQFF.

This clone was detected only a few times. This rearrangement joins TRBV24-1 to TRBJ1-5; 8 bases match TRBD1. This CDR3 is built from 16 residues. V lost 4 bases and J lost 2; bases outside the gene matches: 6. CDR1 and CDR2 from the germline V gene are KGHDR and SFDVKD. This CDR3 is CATSEAQGDGNQPQHF. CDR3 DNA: TGTGCCACCAGTGAGGCACAGGGGGATGGCAATCAGCCCCAGCATTTT.

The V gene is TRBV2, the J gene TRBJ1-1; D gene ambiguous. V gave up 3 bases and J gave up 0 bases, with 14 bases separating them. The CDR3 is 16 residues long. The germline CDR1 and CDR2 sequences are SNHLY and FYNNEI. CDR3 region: CASSDSLGRMNTEAFF. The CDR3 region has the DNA TGTGCCAGCAGTGATAGTTTAGGCAGAATGAACACTGAAGCTTTCTTT.

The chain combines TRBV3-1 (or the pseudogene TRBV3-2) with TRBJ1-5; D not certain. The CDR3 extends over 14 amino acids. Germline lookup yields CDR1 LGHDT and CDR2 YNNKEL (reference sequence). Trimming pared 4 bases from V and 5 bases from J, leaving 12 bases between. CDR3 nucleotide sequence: TGTGCCAGCAGCCGAGACGCCAGTTATCAGCCCCAGCATTTT. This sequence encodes CASSRDASYQPQHF.

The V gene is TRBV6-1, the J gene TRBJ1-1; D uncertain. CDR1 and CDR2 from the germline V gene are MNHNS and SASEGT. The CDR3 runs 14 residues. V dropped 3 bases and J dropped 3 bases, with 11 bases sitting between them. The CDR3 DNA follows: TGTGCCAGCAGTGAGGTCAGGACCTACACTGAAGCTTTCTTT. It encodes CASSEVRTYTEAFF.

The chain's CDR3 is CASSEVGSPTNQPQHF. CDR3 coding DNA: TGTGCCAGCAGTGAGGTCGGCAGCCCTACCAATCAGCCCCAGCATTTT. The rearrangement links TRBV2 to TRBJ1-5; D not certain. Germline V gene data show CDR1 as SNHLY and CDR2 as FYNNEI. Deletions cut 3 bases from V and 3 bases from J, with 15 bases between. This CDR3 is built from 16 residues.

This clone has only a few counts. The CDR3 region has the DNA TGTGCCATCAGCTATGGAAATGAGCAGTTCTTC. Its translation is CAISYGNEQFF. The V and J genes are TRBV10-3 and TRBJ2-1; D remains unclear. Germline V gene lookup returns CDR1 ENHRY and CDR2 SYGVKD. The germline V and J ends were trimmed by 6 bases and 7 bases, with 7 bases remaining between them. The length of the CDR3 is 11 residues.

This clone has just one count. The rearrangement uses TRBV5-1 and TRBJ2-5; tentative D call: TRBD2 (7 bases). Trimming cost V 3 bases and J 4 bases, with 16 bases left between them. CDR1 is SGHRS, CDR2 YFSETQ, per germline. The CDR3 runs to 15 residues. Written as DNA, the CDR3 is TGCGCCAGCAGCTCCGGGGGGCCCAGGGGAGAGACCCAGTACTTC. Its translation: CASSSGGPRGETQYF.

CDR3 DNA sequence: TGTGCCAGCAGCCCACTTGGACAGTTGGAAAAACTGTTTTTT. Its translation: CASSPLGQLEKLFF. This chain links TRBV14 with TRBJ1-4, with TRBD1 as a possible D gene (6 bases). The CDR3 is made up of 14 amino acids. CDR1 is SGHDN and CDR2 is FVKESK in the germline V gene. The V gene lost 4 bases and the J gene lost 8 bases, with 14 bases spanning the gap.

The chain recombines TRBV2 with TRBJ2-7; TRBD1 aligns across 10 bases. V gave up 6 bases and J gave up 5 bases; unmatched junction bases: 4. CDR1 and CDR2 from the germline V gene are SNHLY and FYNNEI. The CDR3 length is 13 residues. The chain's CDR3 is CASRGTGDHEQYF. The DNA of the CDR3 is TGTGCCAGCAGGGGGACAGGGGACCACGAGCAGTACTTC.

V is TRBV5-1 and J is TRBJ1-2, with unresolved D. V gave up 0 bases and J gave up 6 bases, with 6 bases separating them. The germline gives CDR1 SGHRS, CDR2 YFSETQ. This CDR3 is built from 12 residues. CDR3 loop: CASSLDAHGYTF. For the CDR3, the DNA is TGCGCCAGCAGCTTGGACGCTCATGGCTACACCTTC. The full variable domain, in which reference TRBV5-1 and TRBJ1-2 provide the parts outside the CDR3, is KAGVTQTPRYLIKTRGQQVTLSCSPISGHRSVSWYQQTPGQGLQFLFEYFSETQRNKGNFPGRFSGRQFSNSRSEMNVSTLELGDSALYLCASSLDAHGYTFGSGTRLTVV.

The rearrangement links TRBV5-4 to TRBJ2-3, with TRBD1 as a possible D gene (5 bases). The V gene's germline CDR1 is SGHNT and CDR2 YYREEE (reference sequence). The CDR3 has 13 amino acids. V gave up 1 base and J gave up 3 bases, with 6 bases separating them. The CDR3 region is CASSLQGTDTQYF. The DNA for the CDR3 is TGTGCCAGCAGCTTGCAGGGTACAGATACGCAGTATTTT.

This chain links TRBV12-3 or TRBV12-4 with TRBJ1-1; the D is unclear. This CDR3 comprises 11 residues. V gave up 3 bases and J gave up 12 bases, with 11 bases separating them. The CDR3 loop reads CASSLFYLTFF. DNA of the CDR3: TGTGCCAGCAGTTTGTTTTATTTGACTTTCTTT.

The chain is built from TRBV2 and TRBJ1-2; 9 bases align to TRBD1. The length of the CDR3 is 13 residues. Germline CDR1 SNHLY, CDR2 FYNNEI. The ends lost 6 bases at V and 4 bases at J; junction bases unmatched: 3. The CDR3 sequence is CASSGTGIYGYTF. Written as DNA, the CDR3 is TGTGCCAGCAGCGGGACAGGGATCTATGGCTACACCTTC.

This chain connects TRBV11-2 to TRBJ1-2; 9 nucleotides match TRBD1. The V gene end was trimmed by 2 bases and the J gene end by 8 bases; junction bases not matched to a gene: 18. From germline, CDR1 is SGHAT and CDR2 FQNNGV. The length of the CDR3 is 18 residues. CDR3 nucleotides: TGTGCCAGCAGCTTAACCGGAATAATAACCGGGACAGGGAACGGCTACACCTTC. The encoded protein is CASSLTGIITGTGNGYTF.

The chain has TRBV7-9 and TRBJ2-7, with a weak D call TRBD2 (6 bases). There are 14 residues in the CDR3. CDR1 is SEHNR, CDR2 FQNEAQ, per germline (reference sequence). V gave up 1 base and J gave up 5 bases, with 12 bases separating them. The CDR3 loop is CASSLVGGSNEQYF. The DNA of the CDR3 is TGTGCCAGCAGCTTAGTAGGAGGGTCCAACGAGCAGTACTTC.